Each of the 19 T cell receptor beta chains below was sequenced from the same sample in a study of blood T cells in healthy people across ages (dated by TCRdb to the mid-2010s). Libraries were built with 5' RACE. A second PCR of roughly 6 to 12 cycles was run with a J-beta primer mix and a sample-barcoded 5' primer. The raw public data were reprocessed by TCRdb itself: fastp quality trimming at Q25, MiXCR clonotype calling, in-frame beta chains only. Rows merge per CDR3 protein into single entries with the most common DNA and genes. The sample table lists 1.8 million or so distinct CDR3 sequences, about two fifths of them with a count of one. Of the sample, under 25% falls within the top ten clones. The source material was blood. These receptors all come from a human donor in good health.

This chain uses TRBV7-2 with TRBJ2-7; D is possibly TRBD1 (5 bases). Trimming stripped 6 bases from V and 1 base from J, with 13 bases between. Per the germline V gene, CDR1 is SGHTA and CDR2 is FQGNSA. The CDR3 spans 14 residues. In nucleotides, the CDR3 is TGTGCCAGCAGGACAAGGGGATCGTCCTACGAGCAGTACTTC. This translates into CASRTRGSSYEQYF.

On this clonotype: Sequence at one end of the junction differs from germline and may be a read error. J is TRBJ1-6 and V is TRBV20-1; possible D gene TRBD1, 5 bases. Germline assignment: CDR1 DFQATT and CDR2 SNEGSKA (reference sequence). This CDR3 contains 16 residues. CDR3 in amino acids: CSAGDFGGTYNSPLHF. CDR3 DNA sequence: TGCAGTGCTGGAGATTTCGGGGGAACCTATAATTCACCCCTCCACTTT.

The V gene is TRBV9, the J gene TRBJ2-1, with D perhaps matching TRBD2 (6 bases). This CDR3 is built from 14 residues. CDR1 is SGDLS, CDR2 YYNGEE, per germline. Trimming stripped 5 bases from V and 7 bases from J, with 16 bases between. The CDR3 sequence is CASSFWTGGNEQFF. CDR3 in DNA: TGTGCCAGCAGTTTCTGGACCGGGGGTAATGAGCAGTTCTTC.

This chain connects TRBV12-3 or TRBV12-4 to TRBJ1-2; D is perhaps TRBD1 (6 bases). V dropped 3 bases and J dropped 7 bases, with 12 bases sitting between them. This CDR3 region has 13 residues. The CDR3 loop reads CASSLIGGGGYTF. The CDR3 region has the DNA TGTGCCAGCAGTTTGATTGGGGGCGGTGGCTACACCTTC.

This chain joins TRBV20-1 and TRBJ1-6; 7 nucleotides line up with TRBD1. Germline V lookup: CDR1 DFQATT, CDR2 SNEGSKA (reference sequence). The CDR3 length is 14 residues. V lost 5 bases, J lost 7 bases, and 8 bases stayed unmatched. The CDR3 loop is CSALGGTANSPLHF. The CDR3 DNA follows: TGCAGTGCTCTGGGAGGGACAGCCAATTCACCCCTCCACTTT.

The chain employs TRBV5-1 and TRBJ1-2; 7 bases align to TRBD1. The CDR3 has 15 amino acids. Germline assignment: CDR1 SGHRS and CDR2 YFSETQ. Trimming at V came to 1 base and at J to 6 bases, leaving 9 bases not matched to a gene. This CDR3 is CASSLLDTGADGYTF. CDR3 coding DNA: TGCGCCAGCAGCTTGCTCGATACAGGGGCCGATGGCTACACCTTC.

The chain recombines TRBV21-1 with TRBJ1-5. TRBV21-1 is shown as a pseudogene. The CDR3 runs to 15 residues. Here the CDR3 reads CASSKNGVEGQPQHF. The DNA of the CDR3 is TGTGCCAGCAGCAAAAATGGGGTTGAGGGACAGCCCCAGCATTTT.

A note on this clonotype: One junction end disagrees with the germline gene, perhaps due to a read error. The rearrangement links TRBV28 to TRBJ1-4; 7 nucleotides line up with TRBD1. CDR3 length: 15 amino acids. Germline CDR1 and CDR2: MDHEN and SYDVKM. CDR3 DNA sequence: TGTGCCAGCAGTCTCTTACAGGGGAGACTCGAAAAACGGTTTTTT. Translating gives CASSLLQGRLEKRFF. Together with reference TRBV28 and TRBJ1-4, the CDR3 gives the full variable domain: DVKVTQSSRYLVKRTGEKVFLECVQDMDHENMFWYRQDPGLGLRLIYFSYDVKMKEKGDIPEGYSVSREKKERFSLILESASTNQTSMYLCASSLLQGRLEKRFFGSGTQLSVL.

This chain's CDR3 is CASSLSVEEDTQYF. In nucleotides, the CDR3 is TGTGCCAGCAGCTTATCCGTCGAGGAAGATACGCAGTATTTT. V is TRBV7-9 and J is TRBJ2-3; D remains ambiguous. This CDR3 has 14 amino acids. Germline V lookup: CDR1 SEHNR, CDR2 FQNEAQ (reference sequence). V shed 2 bases and J shed 5 bases, with 11 bases lying between them.

This chain connects TRBV20-1 to TRBJ1-2; 8 positions agree with TRBD1. Germline V gene lookup returns CDR1 DFQATT and CDR2 SNEGSKA (reference sequence). V dropped 0 bases and J dropped 4; count of bases not matched to a gene: 7. The CDR3 has 15 amino acids. CDR3 protein: CSARDGQGGGYGYTF. The CDR3 DNA reads as TGCAGTGCTAGAGACGGACAGGGTGGAGGCTATGGCTACACCTTC.

The rearrangement links TRBV4-3 to TRBJ2-5, with 7 bases lining up with TRBD2. CDR1 and CDR2 from the germline V gene are LGHNA and YSLEER. The CDR3 totals 15 residues. The CDR3 bases are TGCGTCAGTAGCCAAGATCAAGCGGGGTTGGAGACCCAGTACTTC. This sequence encodes CVSSQDQAGLETQYF.

In this sample, this clonotype turned up many times. The gene calls are TRBV9 and TRBJ2-6; no clear D. This CDR3 contains 14 residues. Trimming shortened V by 0 bases and J by 4 bases, and 5 bases separated the two germline ends. The germline gives CDR1 SGDLS, CDR2 YYNGEE. CDR3 protein: CASSVVSGANVLTF. In DNA form, the CDR3 reads TGTGCCAGCAGCGTAGTTTCCGGGGCCAACGTCCTGACTTTC.

V usage is TRBV3-1 and J usage is TRBJ1-3; tentative D call: TRBD1 (5 bases). The CDR3 covers 15 residues. With 8 bases removed from V and 0 bases from J, the gap between germline ends came to 14 bases. The germline V gene encodes CDR1 LGHDT and CDR2 YNNKEL (reference sequence). CDR3 nucleotide sequence: TGTGCCAGCCGCCCCGGGGGTTCCTCTGGAAACACCATATATTTT. Its translation: CASRPGGSSGNTIYF.

V usage is TRBV20-1 and J usage is TRBJ2-3; the match to TRBD2 covers 7 bases. Germline-derived CDR1 and CDR2 are DFQATT and SNEGSKA (reference sequence). The V segment lost 7 bases and the J segment 5 bases; nucleotides outside the gene matches: 9. There are 13 residues in the CDR3. The CDR3 bases are TGCAGTGGCGAGAAGCGGGGAGTAGATACGCAGTATTTT. Its translation is CSGEKRGVDTQYF.

This clonotype has only one observation. One junction end does not reproduce the germline sequence, and a read error may be involved. The chain recombines TRBV10-3 with TRBJ1-1, with no clear D. The germline CDR1 and CDR2 sequences are ENHRY and SYGVKD. CDR3 length equals 14 residues. CDR3 DNA sequence: TGTGCCACCAGTGATCAGGTGGGGTACACTGAAGCTTTCTTT. Translation: CATSDQVGYTEAFF.

The rearrangement uses TRBV4-3 and TRBJ2-5; 9 bases agree with TRBD1. The CDR3 has 15 amino acids. With 1 base clipped from V and 7 bases from J, the junction kept 7 bases outside the gene matches. Germline CDR1 reads LGHNA; CDR2 reads YSLEER. The CDR3 region is CASSQGRQGDGTQYF. CDR3 sequence (DNA): TGCGCCAGCAGCCAAGGGAGACAGGGGGACGGGACCCAGTACTTC.

This clonotype was counted ten times or more. The chain employs TRBV5-4 and TRBJ2-3; possibly TRBD2 for D (6 bases). The germline V and J ends were trimmed by 4 bases and 0 bases, with 15 bases remaining between them. This CDR3 contains 16 residues. Germline V lookup: CDR1 SGHNT, CDR2 YYREEE (reference sequence). The CDR3: CASSPPAGTSTDTQYF. The CDR3 coding sequence is TGTGCCAGCAGCCCCCCGGCCGGGACTAGCACAGATACGCAGTATTTT.

The J gene is TRBJ2-1, the V gene TRBV12-3 or TRBV12-4, with D tentatively TRBD1 (5 bases). V dropped 5 bases and J dropped 6 bases, with 14 bases sitting between them. The CDR3 has 14 residues. CDR3 residues: CASSPGSAINEQFF. Written as DNA, the CDR3 is TGTGCCAGCAGTCCAGGGTCAGCTATCAATGAGCAGTTCTTC.

The chain combines TRBV5-1 with TRBJ2-1, with 9 positions matching TRBD2. Germline V gene sequence: CDR1 SGHRS, CDR2 YFSETQ. The V gene end was trimmed by 7 bases and the J gene end by 5 bases; junction bases not matched to a gene: 7. CDR3 length: 14 amino acids. CDR3 sequence: CASAEGTSNNEQFF. The CDR3 DNA follows: TGCGCCAGCGCAGAGGGGACTAGCAACAATGAGCAGTTCTTC.